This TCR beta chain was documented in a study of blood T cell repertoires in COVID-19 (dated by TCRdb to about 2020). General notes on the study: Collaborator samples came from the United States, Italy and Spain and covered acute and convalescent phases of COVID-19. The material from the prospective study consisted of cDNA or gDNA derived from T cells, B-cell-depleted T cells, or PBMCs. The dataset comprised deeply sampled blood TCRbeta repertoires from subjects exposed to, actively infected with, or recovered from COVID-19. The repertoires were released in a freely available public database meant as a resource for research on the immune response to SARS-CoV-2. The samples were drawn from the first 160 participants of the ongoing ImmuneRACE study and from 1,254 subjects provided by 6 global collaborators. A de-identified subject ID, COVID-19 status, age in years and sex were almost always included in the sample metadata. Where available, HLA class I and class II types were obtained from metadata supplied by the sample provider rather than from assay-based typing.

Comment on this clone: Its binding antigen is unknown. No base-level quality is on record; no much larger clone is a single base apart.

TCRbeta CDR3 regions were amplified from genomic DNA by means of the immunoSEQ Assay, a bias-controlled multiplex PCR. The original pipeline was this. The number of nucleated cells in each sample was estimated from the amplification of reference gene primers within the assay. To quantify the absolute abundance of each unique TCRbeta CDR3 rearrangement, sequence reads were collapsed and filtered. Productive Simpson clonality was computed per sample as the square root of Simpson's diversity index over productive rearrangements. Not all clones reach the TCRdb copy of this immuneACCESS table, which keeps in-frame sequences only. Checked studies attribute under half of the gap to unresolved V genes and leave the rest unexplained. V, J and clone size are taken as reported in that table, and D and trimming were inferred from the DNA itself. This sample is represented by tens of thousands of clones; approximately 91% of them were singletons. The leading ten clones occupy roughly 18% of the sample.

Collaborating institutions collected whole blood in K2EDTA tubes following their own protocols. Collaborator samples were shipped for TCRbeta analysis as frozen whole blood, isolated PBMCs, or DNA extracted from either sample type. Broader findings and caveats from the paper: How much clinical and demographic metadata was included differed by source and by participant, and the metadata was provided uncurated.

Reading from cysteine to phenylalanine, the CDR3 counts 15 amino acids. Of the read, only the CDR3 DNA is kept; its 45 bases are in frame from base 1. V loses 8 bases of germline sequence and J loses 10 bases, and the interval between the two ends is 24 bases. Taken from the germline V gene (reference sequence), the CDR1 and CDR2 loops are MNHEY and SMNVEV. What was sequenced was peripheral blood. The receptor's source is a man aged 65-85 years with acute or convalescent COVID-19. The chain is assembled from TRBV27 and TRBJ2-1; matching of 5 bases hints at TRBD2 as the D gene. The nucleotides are TGTGCCAGCGCCACGGGGTTTTTTCCCGGTAAGGAGCAGTTCTTC. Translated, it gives CASATGFFPGKEQFF.